The T cell receptor beta chain under discussion was sequenced for a study of blood T cell repertoires in COVID-19 (TCRdb year 2020). Describing the broader study: Samples covering the acute and convalescent phases of COVID-19 were provided by collaborators in the United States, Italy and Spain. The prospective study material was composed of cDNA or gDNA derived from T cells, B-cell-depleted T cells, or PBMCs. The samples were drawn from two sources: the first 160 participants of the ongoing ImmuneRACE study, and 1,200 or so subjects contributed by 6 global collaborators. Sample metadata almost always included a de-identified subject ID, COVID-19 status, age in years and sex. HLA class I and class II types, where available, came from metadata supplied by the sample provider rather than from assay-based typing. Subjects who had been exposed to COVID-19, were actively infected with it, or had recovered from it provided the deeply sampled blood TCRbeta repertoires that made up the dataset. The repertoires were released in a freely available public database intended as a resource for research on the immune response to SARS-CoV-2.

Study-wide conclusions, independent of this receptor: How much clinical and demographic metadata was included differed by source and by participant, and the metadata was provided uncurated.

TCRbeta CDR3 regions were amplified from genomic DNA using the immunoSEQ Assay, a bias-controlled multiplex PCR. As for how the authors treated the data: The number of nucleated cells in each sample was estimated by amplification of reference gene primers within the assay. Sequence reads were collapsed and filtered to measure the absolute abundance of every unique TCRbeta CDR3 rearrangement. Productive Simpson clonality was computed per sample as the square root of Simpson's diversity index over productive rearrangements. Sourced from immuneACCESS, this table was stored by TCRdb with only in-frame sequences that have V and J called. A share of the clones is absent; for the studies checked, an unresolved V gene accounts for under half, and the remainder has no known explanation. That table is the source of V, J and clone size, and D and trimming were worked out from the DNA. The sample table contains 190,000 or so clones; only one count was recorded for approximately 84% of them. The biggest ten clones account for roughly 7% of the sample.

Participants in the prospective study were enrolled through a virtual design, were aged roughly 18 to 100 years, and lived in fewer than 30 United States geographic areas. To assign participants to cohorts, the prospective study relied on clinical history that participants themselves reported in a screening survey and a study questionnaire. ImmuneRACE Cohort 3 recovered participants were defined by two consecutive negative NP/OP PCR tests, healthcare professional clearance, or symptom resolution. Mobile phlebotomists in the prospective study collected whole blood, serum and a nasopharyngeal or oropharyngeal swab from every participant. Prospective study participants could optionally give additional blood draws and questionnaires over a 2-month period. Prospective study blood samples were shipped either frozen or at room temperature before DNA extraction. V loses 7 bases of germline sequence and J loses 6 bases, and the interval between the two ends is 21 bases. From the cysteine up to the phenylalanine, the CDR3 has a length of 15 residues. The retained sequence is limited to the CDR3, 45 bases, with the frame set at the first base. From a lookup of the germline V gene, CDR1 and CDR2 are MDHEN and SYDVKM.

Turning to this clone: The specificity of this receptor is unknown. Base-call qualities are not available, and no considerably larger clone is one nucleotide away.

Sequenced sample: PBMCs or T cells enriched from blood (not recorded which). This receptor was obtained from a man in his forties or fifties who had recovered from COVID-19. The chain is made from TRBV28 and TRBJ1-1, with the D gene not clear enough to name. The DNA is TGTGCCAGCACCTCAGGCTCAGGCCCCTCGCCTGAAGCTTTCTTT. It is translated as CASTSGSGPSPEAFF.